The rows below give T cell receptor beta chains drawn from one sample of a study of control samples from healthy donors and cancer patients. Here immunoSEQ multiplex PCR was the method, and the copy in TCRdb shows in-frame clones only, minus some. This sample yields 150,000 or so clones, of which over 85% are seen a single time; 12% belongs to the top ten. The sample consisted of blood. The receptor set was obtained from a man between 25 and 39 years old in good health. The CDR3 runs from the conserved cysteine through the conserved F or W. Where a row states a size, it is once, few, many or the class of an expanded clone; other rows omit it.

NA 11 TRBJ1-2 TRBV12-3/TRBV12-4 CASSPLYGYTF
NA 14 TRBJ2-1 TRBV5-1 CASSLGTLDNEQFF
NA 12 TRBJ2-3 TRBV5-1 CASSFTTDTQYF
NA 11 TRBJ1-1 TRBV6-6 CATIKGSEAFF
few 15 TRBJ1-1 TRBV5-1 CASSGGTGTMAEAFF
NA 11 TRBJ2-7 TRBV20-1 CSARSTYEQYF
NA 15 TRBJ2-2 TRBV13 CASSRGTGFTGELFF
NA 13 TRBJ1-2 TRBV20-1 CSASVTTGGGYTF
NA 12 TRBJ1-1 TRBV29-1 CSVTGFHTEAFF
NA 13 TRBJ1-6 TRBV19 CGTGGSGNSPLHF
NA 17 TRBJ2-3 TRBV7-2 CASSPNGGLAGLNTQYF
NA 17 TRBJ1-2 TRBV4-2 CASSQDRAPRGPYGYTF
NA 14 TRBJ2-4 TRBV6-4 CASSAGQGRHIQYF
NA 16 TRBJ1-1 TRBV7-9 CASKTTGGAVNTEAFF
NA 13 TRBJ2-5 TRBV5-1 CASSTPGGETQYF
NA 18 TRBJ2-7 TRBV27 CASSLRLTARTSPAQQYF
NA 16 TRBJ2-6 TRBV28 CASSPRRSSGANVLTF
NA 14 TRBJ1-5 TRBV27 CASRLQGINQPQHF
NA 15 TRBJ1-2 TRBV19 CASDLMAGGVGGYTF